Listed here are 30 T cell receptor beta chains from one sample, sequenced in a study of tumor and adjacent non-tumor tissue in lung cancer. Three rounds of nested PCR, following a modified ARM-PCR protocol, produced the TCRbeta library. TCRdb itself ran the multiplex PCR reads through MiXCR, one entry per CDR3 protein. Among approximately 79,000 distinct CDR3 sequences listed, over 65% were seen once. No cell sorting was done before RNA was extracted from the tissue. Distant lung tissue was collected more than 3 cm away from the tumor edge. Source material: distant non-tumor lung tissue. All receptors come from a man in his 70s with non-small cell lung cancer.

This clonotype is medium-sized by share. The chain's CDR3 is CASSPGTGPSYEQYF. The CDR3 coding sequence is TGTGCCAGCAGCCCCGGGACAGGGCCCTCCTACGAGCAGTACTTC. The rearrangement links TRBV11-2 to TRBJ2-7; 9 bases line up with TRBD1. The CDR3 extends over 15 amino acids. The V gene's germline CDR1 is SGHAT and CDR2 FQNNGV. With 5 bases clipped from V and 0 bases from J, the junction kept 5 bases outside the gene matches.

As for this clonotype: A clone one base away is much larger, so this may be a read error. The chain carries TRBV20-1 and TRBJ2-7; D gene ambiguous. Germline-derived CDR1 and CDR2 are DFQATT and SNEGSKA (reference sequence). The length of the CDR3 is 13 residues. CDR3 bases: TGCAGTGCGACCGGCGTCTGGGGTGGGCGTCGAGGCTTC. The encoded protein is CSATGVWGGRRGF.

Points on this clonotype: The CDR3 ends on some other residue instead of the conserved phenylalanine or tryptophan, so this is likely a read error. This chain links TRBV29-1 with TRBJ2-7; 12 bases align to TRBD2. Germline loops: CDR1 SQVTM, CDR2 ANQGSEA. The CDR3 totals 14 residues. CDR3 sequence: CNVDGLAGTYEQYL. In DNA form, the CDR3 reads TGCAACGTTGACGGACTAGCGGGGACCTACGAGCAGTACTTA.

There are a few counts of this clonotype. A much larger clonotype is one base distant, so this may be a read error. The rearrangement links TRBV19 to TRBJ2-4; 8 bases agree with TRBD2. The V gene's germline CDR1 is LNHDA and CDR2 SQIVND (reference sequence). This CDR3 comprises 14 residues. CDR3 sequence: CASSTGTRKSIQYF. DNA of the CDR3: TGTGCCAGTAGTACCGGGACTAGAAAAAGCATTCAGTACTTC.

The chain recombines TRBV11-3 with TRBJ2-1, with 8 bases matching TRBD1. J was trimmed by 7 bases and V by 6 bases; bases with no gene match: 5. This CDR3 region has 13 residues. Germline V lookup: CDR1 SGHNT, CDR2 YENEEA. The chain's CDR3 is CASSPDRGNEQFF. The CDR3 region has the DNA TGTGCCAGCAGTCCTGACAGGGGTAATGAGCAGTTCTTC.

This clonotype was found once. Here the CDR3 omits its conserved ending phenylalanine or tryptophan, so a read error is the likely source. No DNA is shown, since the ends of the CDR3 on it are uncertain; the CDR3 is the one TCRdb lists. The chain carries TRBV7-9 and TRBJ1-6; TRBD1 reflects the table's D call only, with no check against the DNA. Germline assignment: CDR1 SEHNR and CDR2 FQNEAQ (reference sequence). The CDR3 has 15 residues if both end residues are counted. Here the CDR3 reads CASSLAGGYNSPLHY.

This chain links TRBV28 with TRBJ1-6, with TRBD1 as a possible D gene (5 bases). Germline V gives CDR1 MDHEN, CDR2 SYDVKM. Between the trimmed V and J ends, which lost 7 bases and 6 bases, there was a span of 10 bases. The CDR3 is 13 residues long. The CDR3 region is CASTGTSNSPLHF. The CDR3 region has the DNA TGTGCCAGCACCGGGACCAGTAATTCACCCCTCCACTTT.

A word on this clonotype: The junction departs from the called germline gene at one end, perhaps through a read error. The chain links TRBV10-2 to TRBJ1-5; 9 bases fit TRBD1. Germline-derived CDR1 and CDR2 are WSHSY and SAAADI. The CDR3 has 14 residues. This CDR3 reads CTSSWDRENQTQHF. In DNA, the CDR3 is TGCACCAGCAGCTGGGACAGGGAGAACCAGACCCAGCATTTT.

In regard to this clonotype: Being one base from a much bigger clone, this may be a read error. Without the conserved terminal phenylalanine or tryptophan, this CDR3 likely stems from a read error. This chain uses TRBV29-1 with TRBJ2-1; D might be TRBD1 or TRBD2, each matching 5 bases. In germline, CDR1 is SQVTM, CDR2 ANQGSEA. With 4 bases removed from V and 9 bases from J, the gap between germline ends came to 19 bases. CDR3 length: 14 amino acids. Written as DNA, the CDR3 is TGCAGCGTTGTCTTTGGGACGGTAGACGGTGAGCAGTTCTTA. Its protein product is CSVVFGTVDGEQFL.

This rearrangement joins TRBV7-9 to TRBJ1-1, with 7 nucleotides matching TRBD1. Per germline, CDR1 SEHNR and CDR2 FQNEAQ (reference sequence). The CDR3 is 16 amino acids. J lost 2 bases, V lost 1 base, and 7 bases had no gene match. In DNA form, the CDR3 reads TGTGCCAGCAGCTTAGACCCCGGGACAGTCAACACTGAAGCTTTCTTT. It translates to CASSLDPGTVNTEAFF.

As to this clonotype: One end of the junction does not line up with germline, which may come from a read error. The chain couples TRBV12-3 or TRBV12-4 to TRBJ2-5; D is tentatively TRBD1 or TRBD2 (5 bases each). This CDR3 is 14 amino acids long. CDR3 DNA sequence: TGTGTCAGCAGTCCCATGGGGCGGAGGGAGACCCAGTACTTC. Its translation: CVSSPMGRRETQYF.

Only a few counts were recorded for this clonotype. This may stem from a read error, because a much larger clone lies one nucleotide away. The J gene is TRBJ2-3, the V gene TRBV6-6; TRBD2 matches 8 bases. The germline V gene encodes CDR1 MNHNY and CDR2 SVGAGI (reference sequence). The CDR3 sequence is 19 residues long. Unmatched junction bases numbered 12, after V lost 1 base and J lost 0 bases. The CDR3 DNA is TGTGCCAGCAGTTACTTTGATTGGCGGGAGGCCTGTAGCACAGATACGCAGTATTTT. It encodes CASSYFDWREACSTDTQYF.

For this clonotype: At one of its ends the junction is not consistent with the germline gene, which may arise from a read error. The V call is TRBV12-3 or TRBV12-4, the J call TRBJ2-1, with no clear D. The CDR3 length is 13 residues. This chain's CDR3 is CARSPEMYNEQFF. DNA of the CDR3: TGCGCCAGAAGTCCAGAGATGTACAATGAGCAGTTCTTC.

This chain links TRBV4-1 with TRBJ2-7, with D possibly matching TRBD2 (6 bases). Trimming pared 4 bases from V and 5 bases from J, leaving 21 bases between. CDR3 length: 16 residues. From germline, CDR1 is MGHRA and CDR2 YSYEKL. In nucleotides, the CDR3 is TGCGCCAGCAGCCGGAGACTAACGGGAGAGGGAGACGAGCAGTACTTC. Protein: CASSRRLTGEGDEQYF.

The chain is built from TRBV28 and TRBJ2-1, with 7 bases aligning to TRBD1. The CDR3 extends over 15 amino acids. In germline, CDR1 is MDHEN, CDR2 SYDVKM. The CDR3 is CISRKGQDQWNEQFF. The DNA of the CDR3 is TGTATCAGCAGAAAAGGACAGGACCAATGGAATGAGCAGTTCTTC. The full variable domain, rest sourced from reference TRBV28 and TRBJ2-1, is DVKVTQSSRYLVKRTGEKVFLECVQDMDHENMFWYRQDPGLGLRLIYFSYDVKMKEKGDIPEGYSVSREKKERFSLILESASTNQTSMYLCISRKGQDQWNEQFFGPGTRLTVL.

In regard to this clonotype: An end of the junction does not agree with germline; a read error may underlie this. The chain recombines TRBV11-2 with TRBJ1-2; D might be TRBD1 (5 bases). Germline V gene data show CDR1 as SGHAT and CDR2 as FQNNGV. This CDR3 comprises 13 residues. CDR3 amino acids: CANSLDRRGDYTF. Here the CDR3 DNA reads TGTGCCAACAGCTTAGATAGGAGGGGTGACTACACCTTC.

Concerning this clonotype itself: An end of the junction differs from the germline gene, which may be a read error. The chain uses TRBV11-3 and TRBJ1-1, with TRBD1 as a possible D gene (5 bases). This CDR3 is 15 amino acids long. The germline gives CDR1 SGHNT, CDR2 YENEEA. Here the CDR3 DNA reads TGTGCCAGCAGCCCCGCCACCGCAGGGTACATTGAAACTTTCTTT. Translation gives CASSPATAGYIETFF.

A remark on this clonotype: Sequence at one end of the junction differs from germline and may be a read error. The V call is TRBV4-1, the J call TRBJ2-7; 12 bases align to TRBD2. CDR1 and CDR2 from the germline V gene are MGHRA and YSYEKL. The length of the CDR3 is 16 residues. The CDR3 DNA is TGCGCCAGCAGCCGGAGACTAGCGGGAGAGGGCGACGAGCTGTACTTC. Its translation is CASSRRLAGEGDELYF.

For this clonotype: Because the CDR3 is missing its conserved closing phenylalanine or tryptophan, this is likely a read error. The limits of the CDR3 on the DNA are not certain, so only TCRdb's listed CDR3 is given. The chain links TRBV10-3 to TRBJ1-6; the table names TRBD1, a call not compared with the DNA. Germline CDR1 is ENHRY and CDR2 is SYGVKD. Termini included, the CDR3 measures 16 amino acids. The CDR3 here is CATAPFNRDNNSPFHS.

The table lists this clonotype with a few counts. With a much larger clone just one base away, this may be a read error. The CDR3, as DNA: TGTGCCAGCAGTGGATGCGGGGGGTCCTACTACGAGCAGTACTTC. Amino acids: CASSGCGGSYYEQYF. The rearrangement uses TRBV6-1 and TRBJ2-7, with 8 bases that match TRBD2. Germline values: CDR1 MNHNS, CDR2 SASEGT. V dropped 4 bases and J dropped 3; count of bases not matched to a gene: 8. CDR3 length equals 15 residues.

A remark on this clonotype: The junction differs from germline at one of its ends, possibly a read error. This rearrangement joins TRBV6-1 to TRBJ1-2; D is unclear. This CDR3 spans 14 amino acids. Germline V CDR1 and CDR2: MNHNS, SASEGT. The CDR3 DNA reads TGTGCCAGCAGTACGAGTTCAGCGAACTATGACTACACTTTC. Encoded protein: CASSTSSANYDYTF.

About this clonotype itself: A read error may produce the germline difference seen at one junction end. This chain uses TRBV11-2 with TRBJ2-7; 8 bases match TRBD1. The CDR3 length is 15 residues. The germline gives CDR1 SGHAT, CDR2 FQNNGV. The CDR3 DNA follows: TGTACCAGCAGCTTAGATCAGGGGGCATCCTACGAGCAGTACTTC. This translates into CTSSLDQGASYEQYF.

As for this clonotype: The conserved final phenylalanine or tryptophan is absent from the CDR3, which likely points to a read error. The chain is built from TRBV5-1 and TRBJ2-3; D gene uncertain. Germline CDR1 and CDR2: SGHRS and YFSETQ. The CDR3 consists of 14 residues. The CDR3 nucleotides are TGCGCCAGCGGCTTGTCGGTTCGTGGGGATACGCAGTATTTA. The encoded protein is CASGLSVRGDTQYL.

A remark on this clonotype: This could be a read error, since a much larger clone is one nucleotide away. The chain links TRBV12-3 or TRBV12-4 to TRBJ1-4; D remains unclear. The CDR3 totals 14 residues. The CDR3 region is CASNLGATNEKLFF. The CDR3 nucleotides are TGTGCCAGCAATTTAGGTGCAACTAATGAAAAACTGTTTTTT.

The chain links TRBV28 to TRBJ2-2; D is perhaps TRBD1 (5 bases). Trimming took 4 bases from V and 6 from J, leaving 18 bases between them. In germline, CDR1 is MDHEN, CDR2 SYDVKM. The CDR3 sequence is 16 residues long. The CDR3 protein is CASSSIYPGNPGELFF. Here the CDR3 DNA reads TGTGCCAGCAGTTCGATCTACCCAGGGAATCCCGGGGAGCTGTTTTTT. Supplemented by reference TRBV28 and TRBJ2-2, the full variable domain reads DVKVTQSSRYLVKRTGEKVFLECVQDMDHENMFWYRQDPGLGLRLIYFSYDVKMKEKGDIPEGYSVSREKKERFSLILESASTNQTSMYLCASSSIYPGNPGELFFGEGSRLTVL.

The CDR3 nucleotides read TGCAGTGCCAGACGAGAGTTCAGCACAGATACGCAGTATTTT. It is translated as CSARREFSTDTQYF. This chain uses TRBV29-1 with TRBJ2-3; D gene unclear. Germline CDR1 and CDR2: SQVTM and ANQGSEA. This CDR3 contains 14 residues.

This rearrangement joins TRBV7-9 to TRBJ2-2, with unresolved D. Germline values: CDR1 SEHNR, CDR2 FQNEAQ (reference sequence). The CDR3 length is 14 residues. Trimming stripped 1 base from V and 4 bases from J, with 7 bases between. CDR3 sequence reads: CASSLGGSTGELFF. CDR3 sequence (DNA): TGTGCCAGCAGCTTAGGAGGTTCCACCGGGGAGCTGTTTTTT.

Notes on this clonotype: At one end the junction does not follow the germline gene, possibly because of a read error. The chain uses TRBV29-1 and TRBJ2-1, with 9 bases identical to TRBD1. Looked up from germline, CDR1 is SQVTM and CDR2 is ANQGSEA. The CDR3 covers 16 residues. CDR3 in DNA: TGCTGCGTCGGCGGGGTGTCGGGACAGGGTGACAATGAGCAGTTCTTC. It encodes CCVGGVSGQGDNEQFF.

The CDR3: CASWPARYEQYF. CDR3 sequence (DNA): TGTGCCAGCTGGCCGGCCCGCTACGAGCAGTACTTC. The chain combines TRBV2 with TRBJ2-7; D is unclear. This CDR3 is 12 amino acids long. Trimming removed 8 bases from V and 3 bases from J, with 11 bases in between. Germline CDR1 and CDR2: SNHLY and FYNNEI. Full variable domain (outside the CDR3, taken from reference TRBV2 and TRBJ2-7): EPEVTQTPSHQVTQMGQEVILRCVPISNHLYFYWYRQILGQKVEFLVSFYNNEISEKSEIFDDQFSVERPDGSNFTLKIRSTKLEDSAMYFCASWPARYEQYFGPGTRLTVT.

A note on this clonotype: The germline gene is not matched at one end of the junction; a read error may be the cause. The chain employs TRBV11-2 and TRBJ2-7; 8 nucleotides align to TRBD1. CDR1 and CDR2 (germline): SGHAT, FQNNGV. The length of the CDR3 is 15 residues. The CDR3 protein is CTGSLDQGALYEQYF. DNA of the CDR3: TGTACCGGCAGCTTAGATCAGGGGGCCCTCTACGAACAGTACTTC.